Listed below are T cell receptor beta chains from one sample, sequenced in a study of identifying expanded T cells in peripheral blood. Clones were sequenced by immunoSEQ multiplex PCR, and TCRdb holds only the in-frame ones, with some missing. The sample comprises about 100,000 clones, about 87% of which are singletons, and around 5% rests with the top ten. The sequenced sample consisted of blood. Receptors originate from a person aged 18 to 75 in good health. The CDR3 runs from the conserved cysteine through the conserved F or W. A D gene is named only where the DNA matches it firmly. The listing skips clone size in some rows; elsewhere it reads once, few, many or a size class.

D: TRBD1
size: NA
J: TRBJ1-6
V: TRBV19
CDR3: CASSTRDRGYNSPLHF
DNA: TGTGCCAGTAGTACCCGGGACAGGGGGTATAATTCACCCCTCCACTTT

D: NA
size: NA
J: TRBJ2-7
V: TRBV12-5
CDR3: CASGLDPRYYEQYF
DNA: TGTGCTAGTGGTTTGGATCCCAGGTACTACGAGCAGTACTTC

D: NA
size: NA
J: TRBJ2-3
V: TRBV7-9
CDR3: CASSLALLTDTQYF
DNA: TGTGCCAGCAGCTTAGCTTTGCTCACAGATACGCAGTATTTT

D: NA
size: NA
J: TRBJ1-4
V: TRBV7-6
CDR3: CASSYSGGNNEKLFF
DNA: TGTGCCAGCAGCTATTCGGGGGGAAATAATGAAAAACTGTTTTTT

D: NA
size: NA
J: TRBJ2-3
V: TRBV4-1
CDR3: CASSHIDLDPTDTQYF
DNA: TGCGCCAGCAGCCATATCGACCTAGACCCCACAGATACGCAGTATTTT

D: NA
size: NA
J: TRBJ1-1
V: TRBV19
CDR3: CASTLGGLNTEAFF
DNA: TGTGCCAGTACCCTTGGGGGGTTGAACACTGAAGCTTTCTTT

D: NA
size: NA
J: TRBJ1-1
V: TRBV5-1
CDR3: CASSIQARTEAFF
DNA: TGCGCCAGCAGCATACAGGCGAGAACTGAAGCTTTCTTT

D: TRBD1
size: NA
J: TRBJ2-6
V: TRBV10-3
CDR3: CAISPDRVISGANVLTF
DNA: TGTGCCATCAGTCCGGACAGGGTTATCTCTGGGGCCAACGTCCTGACTTTC

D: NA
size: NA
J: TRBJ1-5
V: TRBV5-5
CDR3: CASSSEQGQPQHF
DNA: TGTGCCAGCAGCTCAGAGCAGGGACAGCCCCAGCATTTT

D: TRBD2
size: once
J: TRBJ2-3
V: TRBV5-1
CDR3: CASSLGAAGSTDTQYF
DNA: TGCGCCAGCAGCTTGGGGGCAGCGGGGAGCACAGATACGCAGTATTTT

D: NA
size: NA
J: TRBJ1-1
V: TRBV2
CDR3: CASTSRENEAFF
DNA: TGTGCCAGCACTTCCCGGGAGAATGAAGCTTTCTTT

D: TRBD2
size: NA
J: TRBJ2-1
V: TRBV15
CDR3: CATSRTAGGAYNEQFF
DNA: TGTGCCACCAGCAGAACAGCGGGAGGGGCCTACAATGAGCAGTTCTTC

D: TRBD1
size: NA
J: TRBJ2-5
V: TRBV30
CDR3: CAWRGQGRETQYF
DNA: TGTGCCTGGAGGGGACAGGGGCGAGAGACCCAGTACTTC

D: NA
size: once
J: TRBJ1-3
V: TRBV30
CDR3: CAWSVGRSSGNTIYF
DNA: TGTGCCTGGAGTGTGGGCAGGTCATCAGGAAACACCATATATTTT

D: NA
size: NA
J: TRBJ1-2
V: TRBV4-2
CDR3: CASSQEYGTRKYGYTF
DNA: TGTGCCAGCAGCCAAGAATACGGGACGAGGAAATATGGCTACACCTTC

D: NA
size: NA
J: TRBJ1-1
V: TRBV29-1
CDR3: CSVGQPVRNTEAFF
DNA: TGCAGCGTTGGTCAACCCGTTAGGAACACTGAAGCTTTCTTT

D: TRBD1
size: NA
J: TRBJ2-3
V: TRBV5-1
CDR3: CASSLQGAADTQYF
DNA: TGCGCCAGCAGCTTGCAGGGGGCCGCAGATACGCAGTATTTT

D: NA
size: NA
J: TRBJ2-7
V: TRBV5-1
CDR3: CASSHPPGTGLSYEQYF
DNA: TGCGCCAGCAGCCATCCGCCGGGTACAGGGTTGTCCTACGAGCAGTACTTC

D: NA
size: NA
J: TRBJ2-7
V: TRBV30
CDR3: CAWSPGPAYEQYF
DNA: TGTGCCTGGAGTCCGGGGCCAGCCTACGAGCAGTACTTC

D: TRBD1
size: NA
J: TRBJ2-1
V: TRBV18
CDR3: CASSPLPGQGIEQFF
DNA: TGTGCCAGCTCACCACTTCCGGGACAGGGGATAGAGCAGTTCTTC

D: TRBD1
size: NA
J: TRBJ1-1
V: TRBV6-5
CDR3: CAVWTGDNTEAFF
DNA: TGTGCCGTGTGGACAGGTGATAACACTGAAGCTTTCTTT

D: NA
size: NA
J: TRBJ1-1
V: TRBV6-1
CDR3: CASSGNFGNTEAFF
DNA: TGTGCCAGCAGTGGGAACTTCGGGAACACTGAAGCTTTCTTT

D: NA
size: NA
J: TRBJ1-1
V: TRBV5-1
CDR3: CASSLVHGDTEAFF
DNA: TGCGCCAGCAGCTTGGTACACGGGGACACTGAAGCTTTCTTT

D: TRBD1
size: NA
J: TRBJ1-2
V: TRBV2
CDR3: CASSDTGGGTGYTF
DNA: TGTGCCAGCAGTGATACAGGGGGGGGTACTGGCTACACCTTC

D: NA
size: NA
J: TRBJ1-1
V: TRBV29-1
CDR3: CSAKERTGNTEAFF
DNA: TGCAGCGCAAAAGAACGGACGGGGAACACTGAAGCTTTCTTT

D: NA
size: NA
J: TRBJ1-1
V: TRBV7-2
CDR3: CASSLVREGQQAFF
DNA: TGTGCCAGCAGCTTAGTGAGGGAGGGACAACAAGCTTTCTTT

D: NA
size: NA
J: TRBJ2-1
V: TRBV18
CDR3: CASSPQDGHEQFF
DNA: TGTGCCAGCTCACCACAGGACGGCCACGAGCAGTTCTTC

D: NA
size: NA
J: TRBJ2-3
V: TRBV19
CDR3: CASSQGFTDTQYF
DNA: TGTGCCAGTAGTCAGGGATTCACAGATACGCAGTATTTT

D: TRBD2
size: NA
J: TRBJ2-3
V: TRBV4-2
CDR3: CASPHTSVADTQYF
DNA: TGTGCCAGCCCCCATACTAGCGTGGCAGATACGCAGTATTTT

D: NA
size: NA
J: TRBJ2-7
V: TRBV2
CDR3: CASSVRLGGSGYEQYF
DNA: TGTGCCAGCAGTGTCCGCCTCGGTGGGAGTGGCTACGAGCAGTACTTC

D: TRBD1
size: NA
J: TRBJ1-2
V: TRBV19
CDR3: CASSIASLGQGDRGYTF
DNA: TGTGCCAGTAGTATAGCCTCCTTGGGACAGGGTGACCGTGGCTACACCTTC

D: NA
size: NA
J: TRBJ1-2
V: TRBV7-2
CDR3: CASSLADPGGYTF
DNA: TGTGCCAGCAGCTTAGCTGACCCGGGGGGCTACACCTTC

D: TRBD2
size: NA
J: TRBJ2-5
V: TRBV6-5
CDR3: CASSPGGRETQYF
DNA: TGTGCCAGCAGCCCGGGGGGGCGTGAGACCCAGTACTTC

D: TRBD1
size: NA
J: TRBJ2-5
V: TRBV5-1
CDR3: CASSYLQGTQETQYF
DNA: TGCGCCAGCAGCTACTTACAGGGGACCCAAGAGACCCAGTACTTC

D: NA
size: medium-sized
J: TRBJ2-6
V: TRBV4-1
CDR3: CASSQEPGAGANVLTF
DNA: TGCGCCAGCAGCCAAGAACCGGGGGCTGGGGCCAACGTCCTGACTTTC

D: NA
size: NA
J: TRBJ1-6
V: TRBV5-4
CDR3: CASSLGSSYNSPLHF
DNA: TGTGCCAGCAGCTTGGGGAGCTCCTATAATTCACCCCTCCACTTT

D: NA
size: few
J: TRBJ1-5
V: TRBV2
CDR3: CASSEQNPNQPQHF
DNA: TGTGCCAGCAGTGAGCAAAACCCTAATCAGCCCCAGCATTTT

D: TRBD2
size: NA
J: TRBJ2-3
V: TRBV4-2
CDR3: CASSRNQGVSLAGVPDTQYF
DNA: TGTGCCAGCAGCCGCAACCAGGGGGTTTCACTAGCGGGAGTACCAGATACGCAGTATTTT

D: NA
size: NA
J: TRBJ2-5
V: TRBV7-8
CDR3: CASSLPGTETQYF
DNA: TGTGCCAGCAGCTTACCGGGTACAGAGACCCAGTACTTC

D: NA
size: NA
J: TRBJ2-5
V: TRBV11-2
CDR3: CASSPHWRAQETQYF
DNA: TGTGCCAGCAGCCCCCACTGGCGGGCCCAAGAGACCCAGTACTTC

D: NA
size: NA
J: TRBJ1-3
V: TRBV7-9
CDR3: CASSSPGGSGNTIYF
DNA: TGTGCCAGCAGCTCCCCTGGGGGATCTGGAAACACCATATATTTT

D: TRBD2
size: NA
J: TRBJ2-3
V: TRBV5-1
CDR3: CASTAGEYTDTQYF
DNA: TGCGCCAGCACAGCGGGAGAGTACACAGATACGCAGTATTTT

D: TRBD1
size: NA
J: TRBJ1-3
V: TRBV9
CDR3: CASSVGTATVGNTIYF
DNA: TGTGCCAGCAGCGTGGGGACAGCGACTGTCGGAAACACCATATATTTT

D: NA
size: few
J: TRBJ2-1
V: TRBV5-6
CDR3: CASSLDASSYNEQFF
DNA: TGTGCCAGCAGCTTAGACGCCAGCTCCTACAATGAGCAGTTCTTC

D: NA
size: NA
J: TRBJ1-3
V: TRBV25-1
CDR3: CASSSVISGSTIYF
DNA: TGTGCCAGCAGCTCAGTGATCTCTGGAAGCACCATATATTTT

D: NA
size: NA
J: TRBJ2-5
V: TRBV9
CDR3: CASSVAGLEGEETQYF
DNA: TGTGCCAGCAGCGTAGCTGGCCTAGAGGGTGAAGAGACCCAGTACTTC

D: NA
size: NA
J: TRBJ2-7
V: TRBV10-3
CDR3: CAISGTDLGYEQYF
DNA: TGTGCCATCAGTGGGACAGACCTAGGCTACGAGCAGTACTTC

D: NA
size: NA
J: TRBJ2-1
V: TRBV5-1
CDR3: CASSLGGFSYNEQFF
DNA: TGCGCCAGCAGCTTGGGAGGGTTTTCCTACAATGAGCAGTTCTTC

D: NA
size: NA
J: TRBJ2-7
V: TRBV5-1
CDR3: CASSVRGRSYEQYF
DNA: TGCGCCAGCAGCGTCAGAGGGCGCTCCTACGAGCAGTACTTC

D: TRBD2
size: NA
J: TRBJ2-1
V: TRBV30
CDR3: CAWTSGRNNEQFF
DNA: TGTGCCTGGACTAGCGGGAGGAACAATGAGCAGTTCTTC

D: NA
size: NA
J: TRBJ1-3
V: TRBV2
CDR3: CASVGGTGNTIYF
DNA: TGTGCCAGCGTTGGGGGGACTGGAAACACCATATATTTT

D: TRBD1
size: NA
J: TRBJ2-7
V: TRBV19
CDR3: CASTSGQGFHEQYF
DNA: TGTGCCAGTACCTCCGGACAGGGGTTCCACGAGCAGTACTTC